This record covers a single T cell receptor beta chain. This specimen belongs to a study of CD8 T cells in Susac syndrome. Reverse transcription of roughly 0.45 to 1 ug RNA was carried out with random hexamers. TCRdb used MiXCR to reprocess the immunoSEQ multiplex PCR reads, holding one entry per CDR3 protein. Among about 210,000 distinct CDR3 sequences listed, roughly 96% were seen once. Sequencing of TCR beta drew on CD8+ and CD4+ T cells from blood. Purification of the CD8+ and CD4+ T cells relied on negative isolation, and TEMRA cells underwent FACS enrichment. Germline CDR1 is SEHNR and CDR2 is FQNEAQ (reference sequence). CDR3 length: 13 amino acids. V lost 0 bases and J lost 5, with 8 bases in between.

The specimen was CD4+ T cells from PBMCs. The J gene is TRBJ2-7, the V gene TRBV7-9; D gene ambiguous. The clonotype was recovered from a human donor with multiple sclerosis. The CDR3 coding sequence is TGTGCCAGCAGCTTAGCTCAGTATAACGAGCAGTACTTC. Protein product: CASSLAQYNEQYF.